What follows are 21 T cell receptor beta chains derived from one specimen sequenced in a study of T cell repertoires in cytomegalovirus infection. TCRdb processed the reads anew with MiXCR; each CDR3 protein has one entry. This table holds under 350,000 distinct CDR3 sequences, roughly 9.5% found once. Source material: PBMCs. Receptors originate from a human donor in good health (CMV status not recorded). Some clones in this sample may be carry-over from other donors' samples.

The table lists this clonotype with many counts. The CDR3 spells CASSLVRELNYGYTF. The CDR3 DNA follows: TGTGCCAGCAGTTTGGTTAGGGAGCTAAACTATGGCTACACCTTC. The rearrangement uses TRBV28 and TRBJ1-2; D unclear. CDR3 length equals 15 residues. Germline assignment: CDR1 MDHEN and CDR2 SYDVKM. Trimming removed 3 bases from V and 2 bases from J, with 13 bases in between.

This clonotype was seen more than once but under ten times. The chain has TRBV12-3 or TRBV12-4 and TRBJ2-1; a possible D gene is TRBD2 (5 bases). The CDR3 is 13 amino acids. The V end lost 3 bases, the J end lost 6 bases, and 9 bases lay between the germline ends. CDR3 loop: CASSFTRPNEQFF. CDR3 bases: TGTGCCAGCAGTTTTACTAGGCCCAATGAGCAGTTCTTC.

The rearrangement uses TRBV7-9 and TRBJ2-5; TRBD1 agrees at 7 bases. CDR3 length: 13 residues. From germline, CDR1 is SEHNR and CDR2 FQNEAQ (reference sequence). Unmatched junction bases numbered 4, after V lost 5 bases and J lost 4 bases. CDR3 residues: CASSARQGETQYF. CDR3 coding DNA: TGTGCCAGCAGCGCCCGACAGGGAGAGACCCAGTACTTC.

The gene calls are TRBV6-5 and TRBJ2-5, with TRBD2 matching 11 bases. CDR3 size: 16 residues. J was trimmed by 4 bases and V by 2 bases; bases with no gene match: 6. Germline CDR1 MNHEY, CDR2 SVGAGI. CDR3 sequence (DNA): TGTGCCAGCAGTTACGGGGTAGCGGGGGGGCGAGAGACCCAGTACTTC. Translating it yields CASSYGVAGGRETQYF.

Only a few counts were recorded for this clonotype. This chain uses TRBV29-1 with TRBJ1-1; D unresolved. The CDR3 has 14 residues. Germline V gene sequence: CDR1 SQVTM, CDR2 ANQGSEA. V was cut by 4 bases and J by 2 bases, with 14 bases left in between. CDR3 DNA: TGCAGCGTTGTCGGTGAGGGAAGTAACACTGAAGCTTTCTTT. Translating gives CSVVGEGSNTEAFF.

There are a few counts of this clonotype. This rearrangement joins TRBV20-1 to TRBJ2-5; D might be TRBD1 (5 bases). The germline gives CDR1 DFQATT, CDR2 SNEGSKA (reference sequence). The CDR3 is made up of 13 amino acids. V dropped 3 bases and J dropped 1 base, with 9 bases sitting between them. The DNA for the CDR3 is TGCAGTGCTAGTAGGGGTGTCCAAGAGACCCAGTACTTC. This encodes CSASRGVQETQYF.

This chain connects TRBV12-3 or TRBV12-4 to TRBJ2-7; possible D gene TRBD1, 6 bases. With 4 bases removed from V and 4 bases from J, the gap between germline ends came to 14 bases. This CDR3 comprises 14 residues. This chain's CDR3 is CASSSRGIKYEQYF. The CDR3 DNA sequence: TGTGCCAGCAGTTCCAGGGGAATTAAGTACGAGCAGTACTTC.

This clonotype came up many times. The V gene is TRBV7-2, the J gene TRBJ2-5, with D perhaps matching TRBD2 (6 bases). Per germline, CDR1 SGHTA and CDR2 FQGNSA. The ends were cut back, 3 bases at V and 4 bases at J, with 9 bases in the middle. This CDR3 is 13 amino acids long. CDR3 amino acids: CASSFSSAETQYF. The CDR3, as DNA: TGTGCCAGCAGCTTCTCTAGCGCAGAGACCCAGTACTTC.

The V and J genes are TRBV15 and TRBJ1-2, with 7 nucleotides matching TRBD1. The trim removed 3 bases at V and 1 base at J, leaving 5 bases unmatched. CDR3 length equals 15 residues. CDR1 LNHNV and CDR2 YYDKDF come from the germline V gene (reference sequence). CDR3: CATSRGQSLNYGYTF. CDR3 nucleotides: TGTGCCACCAGCAGGGGACAGTCGCTTAACTATGGCTACACCTTC.

Comments on this clonotype: Just one base apart from a much larger clone, this may be a read error. The V call is TRBV25-1, the J call TRBJ1-4; D is unresolved. V lost 4 bases and J lost 9, with 15 bases in between. This CDR3 has 14 amino acids. Looked up from germline, CDR1 is MGHDK and CDR2 is SYGVNS. This chain's CDR3 is CASSGVLSVQKLFF. In nucleotides, the CDR3 is TGTGCCAGCAGTGGCGTGCTCTCCGTACAAAAACTGTTTTTT.

V gene TRBV6-2 or TRBV6-3 combines with J gene TRBJ2-3; 9 nucleotides agree with TRBD2. The CDR3 has 15 amino acids. Germline CDR1 MNHEY, CDR2 SVGEGT. V lost 2 bases, J lost 8 bases, and 8 bases stayed unmatched. Here the CDR3 reads CASSYGGLAGITQYF. The CDR3 DNA follows: TGTGCCAGCAGTTACGGGGGTCTAGCGGGAATTACGCAGTATTTT.

A few counts support this clonotype. The gene calls are TRBV20-1 and TRBJ1-5, with TRBD1 matching 8 bases. The CDR3 covers 15 residues. Germline-derived CDR1 and CDR2 are DFQATT and SNEGSKA (reference sequence). V trimming: 4 bases; J trimming: 3 bases; junction bases outside the gene matches: 8. CDR3 nucleotide sequence: TGCAGTGCTATACCCCGGACAGGGAACAATCAGCCCCAGCATTTT. Its translation: CSAIPRTGNNQPQHF.

As regards this clonotype: This may come from a read error, since a much larger clone is one base off. This rearrangement joins TRBV11-2 to TRBJ1-2; unclear D gene. Germline CDR1 SGHAT, CDR2 FQNNGV. The CDR3 sequence is 19 residues long. This chain's CDR3 is CASSLDLLSPGGFNYGYIF. The CDR3 nucleotides are TGTGCCAGCAGCTTAGATCTGTTGAGCCCCGGAGGATTTAACTATGGCTACATCTTC.

This clonotype was recorded at least ten times. The rearrangement uses TRBV12-3 or TRBV12-4 and TRBJ2-7, with 13 bases fitting TRBD2. This CDR3 has 14 residues. V was clipped by 5 bases and J by 5 bases; unmatched bases: 3. For the CDR3, the DNA is TGTGCCAGCAGTCCCGGACTAGCGGGAGACGAGCAGTACTTC. Its translation: CASSPGLAGDEQYF.

The chain carries TRBV7-9 and TRBJ1-1; no reliable D call. The V end lost 7 bases, the J end lost 3 bases, and 12 bases lay between the germline ends. Germline V gene data show CDR1 as SEHNR and CDR2 as FQNEAQ (reference sequence). The CDR3 length is 13 residues. The CDR3 reads CASIRGRDTEAFF. The CDR3 nucleotides read TGTGCCAGCATCCGCGGGAGGGACACTGAAGCTTTCTTT.

Comment on this clonotype: With a much larger clone just one base away, this may be a read error. This rearrangement joins TRBV7-2 to TRBJ2-1, with D tentatively TRBD1 (5 bases). Trimming left V 8 bases short and J 11 bases short, with 19 bases between. Germline CDR1 reads SGHTA; CDR2 reads FQGNSA. There are 13 residues in the CDR3. The CDR3 protein is CASLRRGSDKQFF. CDR3 bases: TGTGCCAGCCTTCGTAGGGGCTCCGATAAGCAGTTCTTC.

The rearrangement joins TRBV11-2 to TRBJ1-2; D remains unclear. CDR3 length equals 15 residues. Germline CDR1 and CDR2: SGHAT and FQNNGV. Trimming left V 3 bases short and J 0 bases short, with 11 bases between. The CDR3 reads CASSFPGRTNYGYTF. The CDR3 DNA reads as TGTGCCAGCAGCTTCCCAGGTCGGACTAACTATGGCTACACCTTC.

The chain is built from TRBV6-2 or TRBV6-3 and TRBJ2-2; D remains ambiguous. Trimming took 5 bases from V and 3 from J, leaving 10 bases between them. This CDR3 spans 14 amino acids. The germline V gene has CDR1 MNHEY and CDR2 SVGEGT. In DNA, the CDR3 is TGTGCCAGCAGTCCAGACAAGTACACCGGGGAGCTGTTTTTT. This encodes CASSPDKYTGELFF.

This clonotype was counted many times. V usage is TRBV6-6 and J usage is TRBJ2-7, with 7 bases lining up with TRBD2. The V and J ends lost 0 bases and 5 bases, in that order; junction bases with no gene match: 4. The CDR3 runs to 14 residues. Germline V gene lookup returns CDR1 MNHNY and CDR2 SVGAGI (reference sequence). In nucleotides, the CDR3 is TGTGCCAGCAGTTACTCCTACGGGGGGAACGAGCAGTACTTC. Its translation: CASSYSYGGNEQYF.

This clonotype came up many times. The V gene is TRBV12-3 or TRBV12-4, the J gene TRBJ2-1; D gene ambiguous. The CDR3 runs 16 residues. The V and J ends lost 6 bases and 3 bases respectively, with 18 bases between them. The CDR3 region has the DNA TGTGCCAGCAGCTCGCTAGTGGGCGGATTCTACAATGAGCAGTTCTTC. This codes for CASSSLVGGFYNEQFF.

The rearrangement joins TRBV29-1 to TRBJ2-4; perhaps TRBD1 as D (7 bases). The germline CDR1 and CDR2 sequences are SQVTM and ANQGSEA. V was clipped by 7 bases and J by 7 bases, with 17 bases between them. This CDR3 is 13 amino acids long. The CDR3 region has the DNA TGCAGCGCTGGGGGGACAGAGGGGAACATTCAGTACTTC. It encodes CSAGGTEGNIQYF.